Listed below are T cell receptor beta chains from one sample, sequenced in a study of cytomegalovirus exposure and HLA in healthy donors. Repertoires were generated with immunoSEQ multiplex PCR, while TCRdb's copy carries only in-frame clones and drops some. This sample has 170,000 or so clones, with 79% found just once. Sequencing used PBMCs. The receptors come from a woman in her thirties or forties in good health and CMV-seronegative. The CDR3 runs from the conserved cysteine through the conserved F or W. A D gene is named only where the DNA matches it firmly. Some rows have no size entry. The others give once, few or many, or a class for an expanded clone.

d_call	v_call	clone_size	j_call	cdr3_aa	cdr3_nt
.	TRBV14	.	TRBJ1-2	CASSQVAGWNYGYTF	TGTGCCAGCAGCCAAGTGGCAGGGTGGAACTATGGCTACACCTTC
TRBD2	TRBV5-1	.	TRBJ2-3	CASSLELAGTDTQYF	TGCGCCAGCAGCTTGGAGCTAGCGGGCACAGATACGCAGTATTTT
.	TRBV11-3	.	TRBJ2-6	CASSPTAPGANVLTF	TGTGCCAGCAGCCCGACAGCCCCCGGGGCCAACGTCCTGACTTTC
.	TRBV5-1	.	TRBJ2-1	CASRKSIANNEQFF	TGCGCCAGCAGAAAGAGTATAGCGAACAATGAGCAGTTCTTC
TRBD2	TRBV4-1	.	TRBJ2-7	CASSPLVPASGGYEQYF	TGCGCCAGCAGCCCTCTCGTCCCGGCTAGCGGGGGCTACGAGCAGTACTTC
.	TRBV11-2	once	TRBJ2-5	CASTVDKGHLYF	TGTGCCAGCACCGTGGATAAGGGACATCTGTACTTC
.	TRBV15	.	TRBJ1-5	CATSRDLGLQHF	TGTGCCACCAGCAGAGATCTAGGACTCCAGCATTTT
TRBD1	TRBV29-1	.	TRBJ1-1	CSVNPDRYTEAFF	TGCAGCGTGAACCCGGACAGGTACACTGAAGCTTTCTTT
.	TRBV5-6	few	TRBJ2-6	CASSFPGSGANVLTF	TGTGCCAGCAGCTTCCCAGGATCTGGGGCCAACGTCCTGACTTTC
TRBD2	TRBV5-1	.	TRBJ2-1	CASSLAGLDSYNEQFF	TGCGCCAGCAGCTTGGCAGGACTAGACTCCTACAATGAGCAGTTCTTC
TRBD1	TRBV2	.	TRBJ1-3	CASKFEGADSGNTIYF	TGTGCCAGCAAGTTTGAGGGGGCGGACTCTGGAAACACCATATATTTT
.	TRBV30	few	TRBJ1-5	CAWSVYRSQPQHF	TGTGCCTGGAGTGTATATCGGTCCCAGCCCCAGCATTTT
.	TRBV19	.	TRBJ2-7	CASSISSVSYEQYF	TGTGCCAGTAGTATTTCTAGCGTCTCCTACGAGCAGTACTTC
TRBD2	TRBV7-2	.	TRBJ2-5	CASSLGLAETQYF	TGTGCCAGCAGCTTAGGACTAGCTGAGACCCAGTACTTC
TRBD1	TRBV6-6	few	TRBJ1-5	CASSYSSTGDQPQHF	TGTGCCAGCAGTTACTCTTCGACAGGGGATCAGCCCCAGCATTTT
.	TRBV15	.	TRBJ2-1	CATSIRPGIDEQFF	TGTGCCACCAGCATCCGTCCAGGGATTGATGAGCAGTTCTTC
.	TRBV2	.	TRBJ2-7	CASSDPRYEQYF	TGTGCCAGCAGTGACCCTCGCTACGAGCAGTACTTC
TRBD2	TRBV28	.	TRBJ2-5	CASSPDGSGKGETQYF	TGTGCCAGCAGTCCCGATGGTAGCGGGAAGGGGGAGACCCAGTACTTC
.	TRBV6-4	.	TRBJ1-1	CASSDSGREWVNTEAFF	TGTGCCAGCAGTGACTCGGGGAGGGAGTGGGTTAACACTGAAGCTTTCTTT
TRBD1	TRBV19	.	TRBJ2-1	CASSYRDSSYNEQFF	TGTGCCAGTAGTTACCGGGACAGTTCCTACAATGAGCAGTTCTTC
TRBD1	TRBV6-6	.	TRBJ1-5	CASNPTGSPQPQHF	TGTGCCAGCAACCCGACAGGGAGTCCTCAGCCCCAGCATTTT
.	TRBV18	.	TRBJ1-2	CASSQGGDNYGYTF	TGTGCCAGCTCACAGGGCGGGGACAACTATGGCTACACCTTC
TRBD2	TRBV11-2	.	TRBJ2-7	CASSPLRTGLGEQYF	TGTGCCAGCAGTCCGCTAAGAACGGGACTAGGGGAGCAGTACTTC
TRBD2	TRBV5-6	.	TRBJ2-2	CASSLGPASGYDTGELFF	TGTGCCAGCAGCTTGGGTCCGGCTAGCGGGTATGACACCGGGGAGCTGTTTTTT
.	TRBV5-1	.	TRBJ1-1	CASSYRERAEAFF	TGCGCCAGCAGTTACAGGGAGAGGGCTGAAGCTTTCTTT
.	TRBV30	.	TRBJ1-5	CAWSVARVAGNQPQHF	TGTGCCTGGAGTGTAGCCCGCGTCGCGGGAAATCAGCCCCAGCATTTT
.	TRBV11-1	.	TRBJ2-2	CASSSGSFLGTGELFF	TGTGCCAGCAGCTCGGGGTCTTTCCTGGGGACCGGGGAGCTGTTTTTT